This T cell receptor (beta chain) was sequenced during a study of blood T cell repertoires in COVID-19 (dated by TCRdb to 2018 to 2021). With regard to the full study: Samples covering the acute and convalescent phases of COVID-19 were provided by collaborators in the United States, Italy and Spain. A de-identified subject ID, COVID-19 status, age in years and sex were almost always included in the sample metadata. The dataset comprised deeply sampled blood TCRbeta repertoires from subjects exposed to, actively infected with, or recovered from COVID-19. The prospective study material was composed of cDNA or gDNA derived from T cells, B-cell-depleted T cells, or PBMCs. Samples came from the ongoing ImmuneRACE study (first 160 participants) plus 1,254 subjects from 6 global collaborators. The repertoires were released in a freely available public database meant as a resource for research on the immune response to SARS-CoV-2. Where available, HLA class I and class II types were taken from metadata supplied by the sample provider and were not determined by assay-based typing.

Collaborating institutions collected whole blood in K2EDTA tubes following their own protocols. For TCRbeta analysis, collaborators shipped samples as frozen whole blood, isolated PBMCs, or DNA extracted from either of those sample types. Results and caveats for the whole study, not just this receptor: The quantity of clinical and demographic metadata differed by source and by participant and was supplied without curation.

About this clone itself: Its binding antigen is unknown. No quality values exist for individual bases; no much larger clone is one base distant.

TCRbeta CDR3 regions were amplified from genomic DNA by means of the immunoSEQ Assay, a bias-controlled multiplex PCR. As for how the authors treated the data: Within the assay, amplification of reference gene primers was used to estimate how many nucleated cells each sample contained. To quantify the absolute abundance of each unique TCRbeta CDR3 rearrangement, sequence reads were collapsed and filtered. For each sample, productive Simpson clonality was calculated as the square root of Simpson's diversity index over productive rearrangements. The source is immuneACCESS, and TCRdb retained only in-frame sequences with V and J called. Part of the clones is not carried over; for the studies checked, unresolved V genes explain less than half of this, and the remainder is unexplained. D and trimming come from the DNA, and the V and J calls and clone size come from that table. Counted in this sample were 70,000 or so clones; 80% to 90% of them appeared once. The top ten clonotypes cover approximately 0.59% of the sample.

The sequenced sample consisted of peripheral blood. The TCR originated in a man in his 60s with acute or convalescent COVID-19.

The DNA sequence is TGTGCCAGCAGCTTTAGCGGGGGGGCCTCCTACAATGAGCAGTTCTTC. Its protein product is CASSFSGGASYNEQFF. The V and J segments used are TRBV7-3 and TRBJ2-1, and TRBD2 aligns with 11 junction nucleotides. Trimming leaves V shorter by 3 bases and J shorter by 0 bases, with the junction holding 1 base beyond the gene matches. Counted from cysteine to phenylalanine, this CDR3 has 16 amino acids. CDR3 DNA is the only sequence kept; it has 48 bases, read in frame from the first base. CDR1 and CDR2 are drawn from the germline V gene: SGHTA, FQGTGA. The variable domain in full, with residues beyond the CDR3 obtained from the reference TRBV7-3 and TRBJ2-1 genes, is GAGVSQTPSNKVTEKGKYVELRCDPISGHTALYWYRQSLGQGPEFLIYFQGTGAADDSGLPNDRFFAVRPEGSVSTLKIQRTERGDSAVYLCASSFSGGASYNEQFFGPGTRLTVL.